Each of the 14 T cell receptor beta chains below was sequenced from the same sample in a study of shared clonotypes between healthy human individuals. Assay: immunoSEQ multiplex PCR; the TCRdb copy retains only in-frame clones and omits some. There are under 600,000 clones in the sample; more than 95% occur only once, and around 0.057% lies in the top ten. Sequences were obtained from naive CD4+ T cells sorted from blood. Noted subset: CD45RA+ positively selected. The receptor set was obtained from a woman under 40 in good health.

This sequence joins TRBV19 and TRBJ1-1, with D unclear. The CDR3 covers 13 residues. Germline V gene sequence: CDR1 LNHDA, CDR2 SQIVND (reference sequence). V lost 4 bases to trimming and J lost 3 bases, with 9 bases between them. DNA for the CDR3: TGTGCCAGTAGTAGAGGGTACGACACTGAAGCTTTCTTT. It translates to CASSRGYDTEAFF.

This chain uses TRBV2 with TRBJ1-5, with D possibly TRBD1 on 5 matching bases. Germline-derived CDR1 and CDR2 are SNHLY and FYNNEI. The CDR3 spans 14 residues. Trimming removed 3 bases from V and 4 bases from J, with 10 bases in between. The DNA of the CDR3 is TGTGCCAGCAGTGACAGGGACTGGAATCAGCCCCAGCATTTT. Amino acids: CASSDRDWNQPQHF.

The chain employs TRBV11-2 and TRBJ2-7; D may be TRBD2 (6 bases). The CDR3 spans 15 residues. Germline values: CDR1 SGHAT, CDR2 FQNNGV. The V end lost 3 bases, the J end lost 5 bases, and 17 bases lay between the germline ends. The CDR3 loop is CASSFGTGVTDEQYF. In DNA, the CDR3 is TGTGCCAGCAGCTTTGGGACGGGAGTTACCGACGAGCAGTACTTC.

CDR3 nucleotides: TGTGCCAGCAGCCATGGGGACTTAACCTACGAGCAGTACTTC. Encoded protein: CASSHGDLTYEQYF. The chain joins TRBV27 to TRBJ2-7, with D tentatively TRBD2 (6 bases). Trimming took off 6 bases at V and 2 bases at J, with 14 bases between the two ends. This CDR3 is 14 amino acids long. CDR1 is MNHEY and CDR2 is SMNVEV in the germline V gene (reference sequence).

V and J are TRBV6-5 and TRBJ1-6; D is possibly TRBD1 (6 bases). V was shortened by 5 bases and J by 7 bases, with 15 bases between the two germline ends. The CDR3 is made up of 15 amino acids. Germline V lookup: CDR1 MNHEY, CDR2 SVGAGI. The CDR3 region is CASSPPGHLNSPLHF. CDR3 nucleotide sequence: TGTGCCAGCAGTCCCCCGGGACATCTGAATTCACCCCTCCACTTT.

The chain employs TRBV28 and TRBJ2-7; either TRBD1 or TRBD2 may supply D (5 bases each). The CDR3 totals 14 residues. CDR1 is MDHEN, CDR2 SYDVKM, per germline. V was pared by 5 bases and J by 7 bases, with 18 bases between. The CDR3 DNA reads TGTGCCAGCAGTCCGGGACCGAACCGGGGAGAGCAGTACTTC. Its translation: CASSPGPNRGEQYF.

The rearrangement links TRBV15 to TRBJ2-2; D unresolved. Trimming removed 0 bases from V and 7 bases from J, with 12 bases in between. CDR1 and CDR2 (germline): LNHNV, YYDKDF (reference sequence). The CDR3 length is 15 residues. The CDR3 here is CATSRDRLESGELFF. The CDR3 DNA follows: TGTGCCACCAGCAGAGATCGGCTGGAAAGCGGGGAGCTGTTTTTT.

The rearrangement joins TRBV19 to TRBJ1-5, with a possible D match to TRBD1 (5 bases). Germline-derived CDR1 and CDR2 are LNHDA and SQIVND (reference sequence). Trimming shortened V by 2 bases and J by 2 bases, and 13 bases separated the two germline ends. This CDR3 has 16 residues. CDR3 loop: CASSIIWDGGNQPQHF. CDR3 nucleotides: TGTGCCAGTAGTATAATATGGGACGGAGGCAATCAGCCCCAGCATTTT.

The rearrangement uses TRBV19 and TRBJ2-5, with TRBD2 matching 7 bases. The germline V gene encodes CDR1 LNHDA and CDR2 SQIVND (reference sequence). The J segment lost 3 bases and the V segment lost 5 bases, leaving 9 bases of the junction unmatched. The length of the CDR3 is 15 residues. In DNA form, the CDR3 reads TGTGCCAGTAGTCCCTGGGGGAGGGCCGAAGAGACCCAGTACTTC. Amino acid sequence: CASSPWGRAEETQYF.

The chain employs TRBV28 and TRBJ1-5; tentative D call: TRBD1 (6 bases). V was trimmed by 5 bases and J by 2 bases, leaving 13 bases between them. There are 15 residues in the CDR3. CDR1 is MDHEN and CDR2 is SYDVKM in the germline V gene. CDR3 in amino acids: CASSPQGTRNQPQHF. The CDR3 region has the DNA TGTGCCAGCAGTCCCCAAGGGACACGCAATCAGCCCCAGCATTTT.

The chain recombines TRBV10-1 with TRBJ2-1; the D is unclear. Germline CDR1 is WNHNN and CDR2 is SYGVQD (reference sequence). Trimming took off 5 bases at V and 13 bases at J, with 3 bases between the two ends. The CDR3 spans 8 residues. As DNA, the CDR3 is TGCGCCAGCAGTAAACAGTTCTTC. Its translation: CASSKQFF.

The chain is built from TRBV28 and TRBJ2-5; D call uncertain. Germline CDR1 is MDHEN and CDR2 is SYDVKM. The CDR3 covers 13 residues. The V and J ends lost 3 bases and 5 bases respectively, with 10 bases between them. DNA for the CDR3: TGTGCCAGCAGTTTCCCGGGTGGGGAGACCCAGTACTTC. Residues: CASSFPGGETQYF.

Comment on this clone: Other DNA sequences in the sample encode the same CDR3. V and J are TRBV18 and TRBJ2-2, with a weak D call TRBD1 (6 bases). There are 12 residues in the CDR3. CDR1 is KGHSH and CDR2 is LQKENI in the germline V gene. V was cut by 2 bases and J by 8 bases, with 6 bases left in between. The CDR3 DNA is TGTGCCAGCTCACCAGGGACAGGGGAGCTGTTTTTT. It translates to CASSPGTGELFF.

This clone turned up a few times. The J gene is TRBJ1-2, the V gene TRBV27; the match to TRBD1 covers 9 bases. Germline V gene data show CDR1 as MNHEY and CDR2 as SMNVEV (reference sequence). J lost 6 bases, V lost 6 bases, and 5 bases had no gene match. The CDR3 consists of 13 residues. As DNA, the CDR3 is TGTGCCAGCAGCCTGGACAGGGGCCATGGCTACACCTTC. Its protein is CASSLDRGHGYTF.